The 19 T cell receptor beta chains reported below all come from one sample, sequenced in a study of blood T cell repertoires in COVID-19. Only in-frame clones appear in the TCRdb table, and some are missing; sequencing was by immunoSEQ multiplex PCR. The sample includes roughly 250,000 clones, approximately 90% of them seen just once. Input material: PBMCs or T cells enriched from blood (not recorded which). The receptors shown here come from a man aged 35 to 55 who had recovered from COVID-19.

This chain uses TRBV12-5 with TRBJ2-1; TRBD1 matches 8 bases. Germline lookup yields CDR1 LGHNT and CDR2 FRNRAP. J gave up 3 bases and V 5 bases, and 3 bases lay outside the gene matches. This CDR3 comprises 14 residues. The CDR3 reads CASGPGQGYNEQFF. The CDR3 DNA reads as TGTGCTAGTGGTCCAGGACAGGGCTACAATGAGCAGTTCTTC.

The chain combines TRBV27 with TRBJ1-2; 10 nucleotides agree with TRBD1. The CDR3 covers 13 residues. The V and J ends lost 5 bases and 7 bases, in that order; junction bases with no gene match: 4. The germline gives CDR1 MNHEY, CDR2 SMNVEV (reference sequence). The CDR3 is CASSRQGAPGYTF. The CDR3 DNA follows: TGTGCCAGCAGTCGACAGGGGGCACCTGGCTACACCTTC.

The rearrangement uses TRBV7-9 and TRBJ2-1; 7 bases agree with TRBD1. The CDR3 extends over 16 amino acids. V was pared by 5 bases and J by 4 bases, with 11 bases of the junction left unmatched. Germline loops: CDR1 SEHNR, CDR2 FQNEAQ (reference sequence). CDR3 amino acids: CASSPIEGALYNEQFF. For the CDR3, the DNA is TGTGCCAGCAGCCCCATCGAGGGGGCGTTGTACAATGAGCAGTTCTTC.

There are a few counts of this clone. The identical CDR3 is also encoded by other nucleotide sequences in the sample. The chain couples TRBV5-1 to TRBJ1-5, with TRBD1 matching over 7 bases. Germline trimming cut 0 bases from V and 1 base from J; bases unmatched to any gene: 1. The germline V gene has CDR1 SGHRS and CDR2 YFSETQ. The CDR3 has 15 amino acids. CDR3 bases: TGCGCCAGCAGCTTGGCAGGGGGGAGCAATCAGCCCCAGCATTTT. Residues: CASSLAGGSNQPQHF.

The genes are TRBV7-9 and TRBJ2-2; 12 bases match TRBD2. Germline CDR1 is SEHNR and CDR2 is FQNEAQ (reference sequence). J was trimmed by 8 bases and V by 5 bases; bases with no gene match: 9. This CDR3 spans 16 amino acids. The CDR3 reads CASSKDGLAGSGELFF. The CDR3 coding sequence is TGTGCCAGCAGCAAGGACGGACTAGCGGGGTCTGGGGAGCTGTTTTTT. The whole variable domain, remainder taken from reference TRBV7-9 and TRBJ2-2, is DTGVSQNPRHKITKRGQNVTFRCDPISEHNRLYWYRQTLGQGPEFLTYFQNEAQLEKSRLLSDRFSAERPKGSFSTLEIQRTEQGDSAMYLCASSKDGLAGSGELFFGEGSRLTVL.

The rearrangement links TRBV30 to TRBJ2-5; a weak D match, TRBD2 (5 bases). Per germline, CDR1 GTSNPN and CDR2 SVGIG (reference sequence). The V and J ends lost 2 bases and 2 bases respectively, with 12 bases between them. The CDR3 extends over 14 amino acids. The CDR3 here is CAWSRGPVQETQYF. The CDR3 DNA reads TGTGCCTGGAGTCGAGGGCCAGTTCAAGAGACCCAGTACTTC.

The CDR3 here is CATSEMPQGARETQYF. In nucleotides, the CDR3 is TGTGCCACCAGTGAGATGCCACAGGGGGCGCGGGAGACCCAGTACTTC. V gene TRBV24-1 combines with J gene TRBJ2-5; TRBD1 aligns across 9 bases. The V gene end was trimmed by 4 bases and the J gene end by 5 bases; junction bases not matched to a gene: 10. CDR3 size: 16 residues. The germline V gene encodes CDR1 KGHDR and CDR2 SFDVKD.

DNA for the CDR3: TGTGCCAGCTCACCACCGGAGACAGCAACTAATGAAAAACTGTTTTTT. It is translated as CASSPPETATNEKLFF. V usage is TRBV18 and J usage is TRBJ1-4, with a weak D call TRBD1 (5 bases). The V end was cut by 0 bases, the J end by 0 bases, with 8 bases between. Germline CDR1 is KGHSH and CDR2 is LQKENI. This CDR3 has 16 amino acids.

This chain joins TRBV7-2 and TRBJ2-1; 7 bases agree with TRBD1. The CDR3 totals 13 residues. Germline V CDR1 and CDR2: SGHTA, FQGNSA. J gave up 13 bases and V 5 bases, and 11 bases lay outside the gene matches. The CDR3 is CASSQTRTGVQFF. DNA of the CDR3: TGTGCCAGCAGCCAAACCCGAACAGGGGTACAGTTCTTC.

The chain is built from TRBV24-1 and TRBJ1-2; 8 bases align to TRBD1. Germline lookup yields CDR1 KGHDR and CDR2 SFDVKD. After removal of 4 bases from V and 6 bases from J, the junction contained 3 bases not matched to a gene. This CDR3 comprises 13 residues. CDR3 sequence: CATSEQTGDGYTF. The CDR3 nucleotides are TGTGCCACCAGTGAACAGACAGGGGATGGCTACACCTTC.

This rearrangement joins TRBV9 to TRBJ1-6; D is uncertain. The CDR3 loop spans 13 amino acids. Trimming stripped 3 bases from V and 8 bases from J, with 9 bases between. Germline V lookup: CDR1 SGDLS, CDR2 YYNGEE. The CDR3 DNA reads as TGTGCCAGCAGCGGCCTAGTCGATTCACCCCTCCACTTT. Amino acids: CASSGLVDSPLHF.

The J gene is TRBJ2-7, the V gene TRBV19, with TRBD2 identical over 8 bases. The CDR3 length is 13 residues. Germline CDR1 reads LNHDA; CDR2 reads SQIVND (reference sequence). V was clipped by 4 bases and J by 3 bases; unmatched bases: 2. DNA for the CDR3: TGTGCCAGTAGTACCGGGAGGGGCTACGAGCAGTACTTC. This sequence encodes CASSTGRGYEQYF. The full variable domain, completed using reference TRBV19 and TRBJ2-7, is DGGITQSPKYLFRKEGQNVTLSCEQNLNHDAMYWYRQDPGQGLRLIYYSQIVNDFQKGDIAEGYSVSREKKESFPLTVTSAQKNPTAFYLCASSTGRGYEQYFGPGTRLTVT.

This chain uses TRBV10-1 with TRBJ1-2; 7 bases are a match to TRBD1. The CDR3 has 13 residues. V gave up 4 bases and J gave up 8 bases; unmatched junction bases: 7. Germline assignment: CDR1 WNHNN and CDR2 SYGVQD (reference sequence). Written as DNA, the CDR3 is TGCGCCAGCAGTGCGGGACAGTTTGAGGGCTACACCTTC. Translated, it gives CASSAGQFEGYTF.

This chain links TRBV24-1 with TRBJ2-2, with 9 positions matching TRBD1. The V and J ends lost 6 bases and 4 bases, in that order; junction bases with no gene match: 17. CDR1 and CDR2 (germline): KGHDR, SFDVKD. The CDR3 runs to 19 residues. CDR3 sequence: CATSSGDRDGGVITGELFF. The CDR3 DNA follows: TGTGCCACCAGTTCGGGGGACAGGGACGGCGGGGTAATCACCGGGGAGCTGTTTTTT.

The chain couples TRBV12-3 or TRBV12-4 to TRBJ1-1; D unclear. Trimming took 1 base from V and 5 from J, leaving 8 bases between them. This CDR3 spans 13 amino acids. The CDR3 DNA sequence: TGTGCCAGCAGTTTAGAACGGGTTACTGAAGCTTTCTTT. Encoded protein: CASSLERVTEAFF.

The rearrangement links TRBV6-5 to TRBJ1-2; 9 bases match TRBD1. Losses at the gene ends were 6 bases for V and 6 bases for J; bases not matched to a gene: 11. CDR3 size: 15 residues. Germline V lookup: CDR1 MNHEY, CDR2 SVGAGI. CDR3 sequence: CASSHLDRGLDGYTF. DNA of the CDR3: TGTGCCAGCAGCCATCTGGACAGGGGACTAGATGGCTACACCTTC.

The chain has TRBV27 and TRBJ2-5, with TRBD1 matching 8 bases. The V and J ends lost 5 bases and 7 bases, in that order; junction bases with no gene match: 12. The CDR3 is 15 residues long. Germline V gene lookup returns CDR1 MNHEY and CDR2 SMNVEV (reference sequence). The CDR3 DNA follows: TGTGCCAGCAGTCAGACCGGGACAGGCGATGGGACCCAGTACTTC. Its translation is CASSQTGTGDGTQYF.

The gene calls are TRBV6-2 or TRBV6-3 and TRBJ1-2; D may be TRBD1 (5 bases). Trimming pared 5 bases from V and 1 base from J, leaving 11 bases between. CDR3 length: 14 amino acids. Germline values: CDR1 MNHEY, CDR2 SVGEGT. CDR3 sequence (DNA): TGTGCCAGCAGTGATTTGACAGTTAACTATGGCTACACCTTC. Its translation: CASSDLTVNYGYTF.

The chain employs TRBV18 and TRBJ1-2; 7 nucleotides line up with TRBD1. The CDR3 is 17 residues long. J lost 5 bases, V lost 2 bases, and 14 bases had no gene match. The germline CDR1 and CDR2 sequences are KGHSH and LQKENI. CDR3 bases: TGTGCCAGCTCACCAGTAGAAGGGGGCGGTCGTTTTTATGGCTACACCTTC. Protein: CASSPVEGGGRFYGYTF. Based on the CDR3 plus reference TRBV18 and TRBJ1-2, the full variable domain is NAGVMQNPRHLVRRRGQEARLRCSPMKGHSHVYWYRQLPEEGLKFMVYLQKENIIDESGMPKERFSAEFPKEGPSILRIQQVVRGDSAAYFCASSPVEGGGRFYGYTFGSGTRLTVV.